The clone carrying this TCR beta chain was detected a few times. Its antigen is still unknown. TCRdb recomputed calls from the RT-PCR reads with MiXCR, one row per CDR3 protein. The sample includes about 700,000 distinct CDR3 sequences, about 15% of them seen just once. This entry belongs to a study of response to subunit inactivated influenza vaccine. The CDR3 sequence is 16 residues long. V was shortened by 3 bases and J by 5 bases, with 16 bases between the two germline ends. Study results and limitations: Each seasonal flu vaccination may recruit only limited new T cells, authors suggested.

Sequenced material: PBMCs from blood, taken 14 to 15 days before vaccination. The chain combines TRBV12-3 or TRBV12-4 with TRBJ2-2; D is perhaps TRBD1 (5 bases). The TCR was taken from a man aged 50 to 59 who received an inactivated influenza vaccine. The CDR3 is CASSFVSGASTGELFF. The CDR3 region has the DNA TGTGCCAGCAGTTTTGTCTCTGGGGCCAGTACCGGGGAGCTGTTTTTT.